This T cell receptor beta chain was found in a study of OX40 agonist ivuxolimab in advanced cancers. Profiled with immunoSEQ multiplex PCR; TCRdb holds only in-frame clones, not every one. The sample records about 51,000 clones, about 80% being singletons. The sample in question was CD4+ or CD8+ T cells sorted from blood, obtained in a trial of the OX40 agonist ivuxolimab. The clonotype comes from an adult with an advanced solid tumor such as melanoma, head and neck, liver or kidney cancer.

The CDR3 region has the DNA TGTGCCAGCAGCCAAGCCCGGTACGCTGAGACCCAGTACTTC. Its translation is CASSQARYAETQYF. The chain uses TRBV4-2 and TRBJ2-5; D unclear. Germline CDR1 LGHNA, CDR2 YNFKEQ. The CDR3 length is 14 residues. V was cut by 1 base and J by 5 bases, with 11 bases left in between.